This T cell receptor (beta chain) was captured in a study of human T cells and chemical hapten exposure. General study results and limits: DPC sensitization did not alter TCRs above 1 in 1000 frequency. Positive correlation was observed between PT1 expanded TCR counts and patch test score.

Time point defined: patch test 1, 2 weeks after DPC sensitization. Described treatment: therapeutic diphenylcyclopropenone sensitization with weekly scalp DPC. Unfractionated whole blood yielded the extracted total RNA. There are many counts of this clonotype. Its antigen remains unknown. What the library attached to individual cDNA molecules were unique molecular identifiers. TCRdb ran MiXCR on the RACE reads and lists one entry per CDR3 protein. This table has 30,000 to 40,000 distinct CDR3 sequences, roughly 6.4% appearing once. This receptor was identified in a woman aged 30 to 39 with alopecia areata. Some clones in this sample may be carry-over from other donors' samples. The sample consisted of whole blood, taken in connection with sensitization to the hapten diphenylcyclopropenone (DPC).

The CDR3 DNA reads as TGTGCCTGGAGCCGGACAGGGGGCGTATATGGCTACACCTTC. Translating it yields CAWSRTGGVYGYTF. The chain joins TRBV30 to TRBJ1-2, with 11 bases aligning to TRBD1. J lost 5 bases, V lost 3 bases, and 5 bases had no gene match. Germline assignment: CDR1 GTSNPN and CDR2 SVGIG (reference sequence). CDR3 length equals 14 residues.